Below, one TCR beta chain is given with its context. The data are from a study of blood T cell repertoires in COVID-19. The table came from immunoSEQ multiplex PCR; TCRdb's copy has only in-frame clones and leaves some out. The data contain over 70,000 clones, approximately 80% of them singletons. The TCR originated in a man in his 70s with acute or convalescent COVID-19. The sample comprised peripheral blood.

CDR3 protein: CASSRPFRGGYSGANVLTF. CDR3 coding DNA: TGTGCCAGCAGCAGACCTTTCCGGGGGGGTTACTCTGGGGCCAACGTCCTGACTTTC. The V gene is TRBV21-1, the J gene TRBJ2-6; the table calls TRBD2, which could not be checked here. TRBV21-1 is described as a pseudogene. The CDR3 spans 19 residues.